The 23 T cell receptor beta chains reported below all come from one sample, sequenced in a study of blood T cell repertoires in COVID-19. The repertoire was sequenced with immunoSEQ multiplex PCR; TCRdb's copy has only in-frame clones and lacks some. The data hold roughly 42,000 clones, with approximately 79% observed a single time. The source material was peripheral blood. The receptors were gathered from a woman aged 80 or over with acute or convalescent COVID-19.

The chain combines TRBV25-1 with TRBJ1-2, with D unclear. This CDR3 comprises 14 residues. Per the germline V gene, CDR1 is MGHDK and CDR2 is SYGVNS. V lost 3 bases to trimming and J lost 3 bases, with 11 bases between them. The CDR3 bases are TGTGCCAGCAGTGACCACTCTCCCTACTATGGCTACACCTTC. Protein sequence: CASSDHSPYYGYTF.

Here the CDR3 reads CAWSVPGQGNQPQHF. Here the CDR3 DNA reads TGTGCCTGGAGTGTACCGGGACAGGGAAATCAGCCCCAGCATTTT. This chain uses TRBV30 with TRBJ1-5; TRBD1 aligns across 9 bases. In germline, CDR1 is GTSNPN, CDR2 SVGIG (reference sequence). Unmatched junction bases numbered 4, after V lost 0 bases and J lost 4 bases. This CDR3 spans 15 amino acids.

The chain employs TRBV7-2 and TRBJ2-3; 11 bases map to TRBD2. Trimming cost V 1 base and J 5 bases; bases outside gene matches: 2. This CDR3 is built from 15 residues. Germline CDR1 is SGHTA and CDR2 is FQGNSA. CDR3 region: CASSLVAGGGDTQYF. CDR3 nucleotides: TGTGCCAGCAGCTTAGTAGCGGGAGGGGGAGATACGCAGTATTTT. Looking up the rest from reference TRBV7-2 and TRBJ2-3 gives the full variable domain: GAGVSQSPSNKVTEKGKDVELRCDPISGHTALYWYRQSLGQGLEFLIYFQGNSAPDKSGLPSDRFSAERTGGSVSTLTIQRTQQEDSAVYLCASSLVAGGGDTQYFGPGTRLTVL.

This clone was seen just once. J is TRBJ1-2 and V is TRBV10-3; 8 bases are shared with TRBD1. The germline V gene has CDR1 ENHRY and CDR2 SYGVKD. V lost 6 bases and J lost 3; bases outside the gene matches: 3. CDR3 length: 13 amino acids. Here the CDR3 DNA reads TGTGCCATCAGCCCGACAGGGGACTATGGCTACACCTTC. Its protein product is CAISPTGDYGYTF.

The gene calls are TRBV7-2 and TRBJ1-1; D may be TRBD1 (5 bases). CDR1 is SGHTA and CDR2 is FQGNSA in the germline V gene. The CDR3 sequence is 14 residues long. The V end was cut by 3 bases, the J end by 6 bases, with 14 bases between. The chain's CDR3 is CASSLGEGLSEAFF. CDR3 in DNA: TGTGCCAGCAGCTTGGGGGAGGGATTGTCTGAAGCTTTCTTT.

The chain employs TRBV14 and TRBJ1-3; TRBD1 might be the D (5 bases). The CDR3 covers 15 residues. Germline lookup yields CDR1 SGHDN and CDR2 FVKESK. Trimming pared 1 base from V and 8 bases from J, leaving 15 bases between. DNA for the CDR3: TGTGCCAGCAGCCAAGTGGCGGGGTCGGGGCACACCATATATTTT. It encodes CASSQVAGSGHTIYF.

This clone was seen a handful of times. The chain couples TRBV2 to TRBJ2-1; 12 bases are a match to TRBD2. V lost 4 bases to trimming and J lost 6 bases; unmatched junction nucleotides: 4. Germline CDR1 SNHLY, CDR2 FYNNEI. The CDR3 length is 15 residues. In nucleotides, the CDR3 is TGTGCCAGCAGTGGACTAGCGGGAGTAGTCAATGAGCAGTTCTTC. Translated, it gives CASSGLAGVVNEQFF.

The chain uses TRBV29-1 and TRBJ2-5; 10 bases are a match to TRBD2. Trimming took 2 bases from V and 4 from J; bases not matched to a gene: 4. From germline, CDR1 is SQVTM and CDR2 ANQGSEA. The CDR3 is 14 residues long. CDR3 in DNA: TGCAGCGTTGAAATACCTAGCGGGAGAGAGACCCAGTACTTC. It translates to CSVEIPSGRETQYF.

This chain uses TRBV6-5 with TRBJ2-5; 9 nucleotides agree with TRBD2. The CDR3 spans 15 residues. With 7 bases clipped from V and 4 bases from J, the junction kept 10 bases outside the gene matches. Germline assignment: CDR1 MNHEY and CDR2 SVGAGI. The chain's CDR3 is CASNIAGVQGETQYF. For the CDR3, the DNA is TGTGCCAGCAATATAGCGGGAGTGCAGGGAGAGACCCAGTACTTC.

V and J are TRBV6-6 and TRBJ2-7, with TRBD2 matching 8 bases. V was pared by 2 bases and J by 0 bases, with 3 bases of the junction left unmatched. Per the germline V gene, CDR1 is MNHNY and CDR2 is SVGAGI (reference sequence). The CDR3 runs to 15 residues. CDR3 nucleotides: TGTGCCAGCAGTTACGTACTAGCGGACTCCTACGAGCAGTACTTC. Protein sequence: CASSYVLADSYEQYF.

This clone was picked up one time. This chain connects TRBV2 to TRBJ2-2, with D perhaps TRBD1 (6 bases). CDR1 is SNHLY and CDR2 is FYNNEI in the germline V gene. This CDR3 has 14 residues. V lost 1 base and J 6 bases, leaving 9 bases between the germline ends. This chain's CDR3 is CASSEGPGAGELFF. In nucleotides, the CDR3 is TGTGCCAGCAGTGAAGGTCCAGGGGCCGGGGAGCTGTTTTTT.

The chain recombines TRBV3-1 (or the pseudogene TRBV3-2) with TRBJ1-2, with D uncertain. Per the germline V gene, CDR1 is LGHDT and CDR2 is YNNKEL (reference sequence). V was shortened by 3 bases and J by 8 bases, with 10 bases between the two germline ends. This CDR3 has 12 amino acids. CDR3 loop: CASSHPTGGYTF. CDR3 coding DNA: TGTGCCAGCAGCCACCCCACGGGGGGCTACACCTTC.

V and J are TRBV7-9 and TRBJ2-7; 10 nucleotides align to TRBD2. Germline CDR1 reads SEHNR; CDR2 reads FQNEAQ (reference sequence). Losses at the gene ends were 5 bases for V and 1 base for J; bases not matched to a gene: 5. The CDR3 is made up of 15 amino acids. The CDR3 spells CASSPGTSVSYEQYF. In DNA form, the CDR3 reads TGTGCCAGCAGCCCAGGGACTAGCGTATCCTACGAGCAGTACTTC.

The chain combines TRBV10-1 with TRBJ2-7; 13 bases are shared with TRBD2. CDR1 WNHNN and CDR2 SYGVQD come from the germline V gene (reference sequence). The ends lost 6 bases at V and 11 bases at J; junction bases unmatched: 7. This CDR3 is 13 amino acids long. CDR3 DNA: TGCGCCAGCAGCGCCGGACTAGCGGGAGAAAAGTACTTC. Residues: CASSAGLAGEKYF.

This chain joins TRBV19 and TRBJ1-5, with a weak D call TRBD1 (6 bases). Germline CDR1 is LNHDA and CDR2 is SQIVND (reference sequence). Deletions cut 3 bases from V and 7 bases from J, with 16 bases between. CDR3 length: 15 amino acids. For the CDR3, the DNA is TGTGCCAGTAGTATGGAAACAGGGAGGGGCCAGCCCCAGCATTTT. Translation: CASSMETGRGQPQHF.

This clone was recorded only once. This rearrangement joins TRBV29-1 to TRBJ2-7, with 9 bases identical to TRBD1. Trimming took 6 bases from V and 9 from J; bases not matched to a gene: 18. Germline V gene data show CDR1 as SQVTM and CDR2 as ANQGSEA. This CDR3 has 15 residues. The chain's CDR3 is CSVPIGQGPGARQYF. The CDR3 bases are TGCAGCGTCCCCATTGGACAGGGGCCAGGAGCAAGGCAGTACTTC.

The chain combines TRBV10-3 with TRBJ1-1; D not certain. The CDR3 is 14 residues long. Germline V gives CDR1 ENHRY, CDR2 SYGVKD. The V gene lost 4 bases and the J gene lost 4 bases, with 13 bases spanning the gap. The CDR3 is CAISGEGRGTEAFF. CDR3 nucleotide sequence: TGTGCCATCAGTGGGGAGGGTCGGGGCACTGAAGCTTTCTTT.

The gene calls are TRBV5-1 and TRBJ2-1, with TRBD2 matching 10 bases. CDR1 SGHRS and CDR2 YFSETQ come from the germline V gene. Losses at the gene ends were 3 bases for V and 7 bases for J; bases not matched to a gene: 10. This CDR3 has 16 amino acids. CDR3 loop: CASSSRAGGPRNEQFF. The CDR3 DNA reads TGCGCCAGCAGCTCCCGAGCGGGAGGGCCACGGAATGAGCAGTTCTTC.

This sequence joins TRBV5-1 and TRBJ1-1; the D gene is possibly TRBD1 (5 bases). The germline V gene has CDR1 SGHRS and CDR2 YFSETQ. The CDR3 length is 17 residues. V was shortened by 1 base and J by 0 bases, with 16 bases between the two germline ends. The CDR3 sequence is CASSLRQMASMNTEAFF. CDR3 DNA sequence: TGCGCCAGCAGCTTGAGACAGATGGCCTCCATGAACACTGAAGCTTTCTTT.

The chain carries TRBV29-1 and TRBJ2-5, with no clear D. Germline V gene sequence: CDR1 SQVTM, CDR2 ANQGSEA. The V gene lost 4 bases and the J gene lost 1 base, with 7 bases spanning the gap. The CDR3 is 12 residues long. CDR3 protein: CSVAPGQETQYF. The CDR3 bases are TGCAGCGTTGCGCCGGGCCAAGAGACCCAGTACTTC.

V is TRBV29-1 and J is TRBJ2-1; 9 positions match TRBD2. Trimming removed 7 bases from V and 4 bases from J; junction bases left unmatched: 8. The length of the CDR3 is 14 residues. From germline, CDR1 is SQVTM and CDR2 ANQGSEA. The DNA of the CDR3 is TGCAGCGCCTTCGGGACTAGCAGGTACAATGAGCAGTTCTTC. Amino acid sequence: CSAFGTSRYNEQFF.

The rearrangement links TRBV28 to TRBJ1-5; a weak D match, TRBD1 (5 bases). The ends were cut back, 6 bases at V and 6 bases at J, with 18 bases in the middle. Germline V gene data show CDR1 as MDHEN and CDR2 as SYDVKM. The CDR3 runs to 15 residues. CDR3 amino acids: CASSPSGGEGQPQHF. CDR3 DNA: TGTGCCAGCAGCCCATCCGGAGGGGAAGGTCAGCCCCAGCATTTT.

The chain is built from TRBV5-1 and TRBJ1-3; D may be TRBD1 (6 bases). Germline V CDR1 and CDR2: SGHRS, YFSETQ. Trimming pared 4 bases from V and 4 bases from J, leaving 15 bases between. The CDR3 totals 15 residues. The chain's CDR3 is CASSPGGAPGNTIYF. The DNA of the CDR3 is TGCGCCAGCAGCCCTGGGGGGGCGCCAGGAAACACCATATATTTT.